What follows are 14 T cell receptor beta chains derived from one specimen sequenced in a study of monozygotic twins with cystic fibrosis. TCRdb's copy holds only in-frame clones and misses some; the assay was immunoSEQ multiplex PCR. This table holds under 40,000 clones, nearly 98% found once. Sequencing used blood. The origin of the receptors is a girl aged 2-10 years with cystic fibrosis.

V and J are TRBV28 and TRBJ1-6, with D tentatively TRBD1 (6 bases). CDR1 is MDHEN and CDR2 is SYDVKM in the germline V gene. The CDR3 loop spans 17 amino acids. The V end was cut by 3 bases, the J end by 7 bases, with 19 bases between. CDR3 sequence: CASSFRPGEPWNSPLHF. DNA of the CDR3: TGTGCCAGCAGTTTCCGGCCAGGGGAACCATGGAATTCACCCCTCCACTTT.

The chain couples TRBV7-9 to TRBJ2-7; D is ambiguous. Germline V lookup: CDR1 SEHNR, CDR2 FQNEAQ (reference sequence). The CDR3 has 13 amino acids. The V gene lost 2 bases and the J gene lost 6 bases, with 11 bases spanning the gap. The CDR3 loop is CASSLMAGGEQYF. The CDR3 nucleotides are TGTGCCAGCAGCTTAATGGCAGGCGGCGAGCAGTACTTC.

J is TRBJ2-7 and V is TRBV30; the D gene is possibly TRBD2 (6 bases). Germline CDR1 and CDR2: GTSNPN and SVGIG (reference sequence). The germline V and J ends were trimmed by 0 bases and 2 bases, with 14 bases remaining between them. The CDR3 contains 15 residues. The CDR3 bases are TGTGCCTGGAGTGTAGACTCGGGAGCCGCCTACGAGCAGTACTTC. As protein: CAWSVDSGAAYEQYF. The full variable domain, with the rest looked up from reference TRBV30 and TRBJ2-7, is SQTIHQWPATLVQPVGSPLSLECTVEGTSNPNLYWYRQAAGRGLQLLFYSVGIGQISSEVPQNLSASRPQDRQFILSSKKLLLSDSGFYLCAWSVDSGAAYEQYFGPGTRLTVT.

CDR3 in DNA: TGCAGCGTTACGACAGGCTGGGGAAACACCATATATTTT. Residues: CSVTTGWGNTIYF. V usage is TRBV29-1 and J usage is TRBJ1-3; D is perhaps TRBD1 (6 bases). This CDR3 is built from 13 residues. Trimming removed 5 bases at V and 4 bases at J, with 12 bases between. In germline, CDR1 is SQVTM, CDR2 ANQGSEA. Supplemented by reference TRBV29-1 and TRBJ1-3, the full variable domain reads SAVISQKPSRDICQRGTSLTIQCQVDSQVTMMFWYRQQPGQSLTLIATANQGSEATYESGFVIDKFPISRPNLTFSTLTVSNMSPEDSSIYLCSVTTGWGNTIYFGEGSWLTVV.

This rearrangement joins TRBV6-6 to TRBJ1-2; 10 positions agree with TRBD1. Germline lookup yields CDR1 MNHNY and CDR2 SVGAGI (reference sequence). J gave up 7 bases and V 6 bases, and 11 bases lay outside the gene matches. The CDR3 has 15 residues. CDR3 bases: TGTGCCAGCAGACTACCAGACAGGGGGCCGGGTGGCTACACCTTC. Its translation: CASRLPDRGPGGYTF.

The gene calls are TRBV15 and TRBJ1-2; no clear D. This CDR3 has 15 amino acids. Germline CDR1 LNHNV, CDR2 YYDKDF (reference sequence). V was clipped by 0 bases and J by 3 bases, with 11 bases between them. CDR3 nucleotide sequence: TGTGCCACCAGCAGAGATAGAGCCGGAGACTATGGCTACACCTTC. Protein product: CATSRDRAGDYGYTF.

The rearrangement uses TRBV14 and TRBJ1-1; weak D call: TRBD1 (6 bases). Germline CDR1 SGHDN, CDR2 FVKESK. The V end was cut by 3 bases, the J end by 5 bases, with 16 bases between. The CDR3 is made up of 15 amino acids. CDR3 bases: TGTGCCAGCAGCCAGGCCCGAGGGGGTCGGACTGAAGCTTTCTTT. Translating gives CASSQARGGRTEAFF.

The chain links TRBV2 to TRBJ1-5; 7 nucleotides agree with TRBD1. J gave up 2 bases and V 6 bases, and 7 bases lay outside the gene matches. The CDR3 sequence is 15 residues long. Germline values: CDR1 SNHLY, CDR2 FYNNEI. This CDR3 reads CASRGETGRNQPQHF. CDR3 DNA sequence: TGTGCCAGCAGAGGAGAGACAGGGCGCAATCAGCCCCAGCATTTT.

The J gene is TRBJ2-2, the V gene TRBV7-3, with 7 bases fitting TRBD1. From germline, CDR1 is SGHTA and CDR2 FQGTGA. Unmatched junction bases numbered 4, after V lost 0 bases and J lost 0 bases. The CDR3 sequence is 17 residues long. CDR3 in DNA: TGTGCCAGCAGCTTAACAATGGGGACAGCGAACACCGGGGAGCTGTTTTTT. Amino acids: CASSLTMGTANTGELFF.

The V and J genes are TRBV7-8 and TRBJ1-1; D call uncertain. CDR1 is SGHVS, CDR2 FQNEAQ, per germline. The CDR3 has 13 residues. Trimming stripped 1 base from V and 4 bases from J, with 7 bases between. CDR3 in amino acids: CASSLEGFTEAFF. The CDR3, as DNA: TGTGCCAGCAGCTTAGAGGGTTTCACTGAAGCTTTCTTT.

There are a few counts of this clone. CDR3 nucleotide sequence: TGTGCTAGTGGTTTGGTACTTAGCGGGTCGCCAGATACGCAGTATTTT. Its protein product is CASGLVLSGSPDTQYF. The gene calls are TRBV12-5 and TRBJ2-3, with 7 bases aligning to TRBD2. Germline assignment: CDR1 LGHNT and CDR2 FRNRAP. The CDR3 runs to 16 residues. V dropped 0 bases and J dropped 4; count of bases not matched to a gene: 7.

The chain employs TRBV28 and TRBJ2-7; 7 nucleotides agree with TRBD2. Trimming cost V 4 bases and J 4 bases; bases outside gene matches: 13. CDR1 is MDHEN and CDR2 is SYDVKM in the germline V gene. This CDR3 is built from 16 residues. CDR3 region: CASSSPRQEREYEQYF. The CDR3, as DNA: TGTGCCAGCAGTTCCCCCCGGCAGGAGCGGGAATACGAGCAGTACTTC.

The table lists this clone with a count of one. The rearrangement uses TRBV5-4 and TRBJ2-1, with D unclear. The germline gives CDR1 SGHNT, CDR2 YYREEE (reference sequence). CDR3 size: 12 residues. V was cut by 0 bases and J by 8 bases, with 6 bases left in between. This chain's CDR3 is CASSLGGYEQFF. As DNA, the CDR3 is TGTGCCAGCAGCTTGGGAGGATATGAGCAGTTCTTC.

This chain connects TRBV4-1 to TRBJ2-7, with 7 bases identical to TRBD1. This CDR3 has 14 amino acids. Trimming took 1 base from V and 3 from J; bases not matched to a gene: 3. Germline V lookup: CDR1 MGHRA, CDR2 YSYEKL. The chain's CDR3 is CASSQGQGFYEQYF. In DNA form, the CDR3 reads TGCGCCAGCAGCCAAGGACAGGGATTCTACGAGCAGTACTTC.